A selection of T cell receptor beta chains follows, all from one sample in a study of regulatory T cells in long-lasting Graves disease. TCRdb called the multiplex PCR reads again in MiXCR, with one record for every CDR3 protein. The table shows around 300,000 distinct CDR3 sequences, with 20% to 25% occurring only once. Sample: peripheral blood mononuclear cells (PBMCs), taken when the disease was refractory, from a patient treated with antithyroid drugs. The receptor source for this set is a female donor with Graves disease. The CDR3 runs from the conserved cysteine through the conserved F or W. The D gene is left open where the match is weak. For some rows the clone size is stated as once, few or many, or as a class when expanded; others skip it.

j_gene: TRBJ2-7
v_gene: TRBV30
d_gene: TRBD1
abundance: many
CDR3aa: CAWNWDRGSYEQYF
CDR3nt: TGTGCCTGGAACTGGGACAGGGGATCCTACGAGCAGTACTTC

j_gene: TRBJ2-7
v_gene: TRBV20-1
d_gene: TRBD2
abundance: .
CDR3aa: CSARDGAGGPYEQYF
CDR3nt: TGCAGTGCTAGAGATGGGGCGGGAGGGCCTTACGAGCAGTACTTC

j_gene: TRBJ2-5
v_gene: TRBV20-1
d_gene: TRBD2
abundance: few
CDR3aa: CSARDPSGTETQYF
CDR3nt: TGCAGTGCTAGAGATCCTAGCGGGACGGAGACCCAGTACTTC

j_gene: TRBJ2-7
v_gene: TRBV3-2
d_gene: .
abundance: few
CDR3aa: CASSQEMDEQYF
CDR3nt: TGTGCCAGCAGCCAAGAAATGGACGAGCAGTACTTC

j_gene: TRBJ2-2
v_gene: TRBV28
d_gene: .
abundance: many
CDR3aa: CASSLDPGAVGELFF
CDR3nt: TGTGCCAGCAGTTTAGACCCGGGAGCGGTCGGGGAGCTGTTTTTT

j_gene: TRBJ1-1
v_gene: TRBV4-3
d_gene: .
abundance: .
CDR3aa: CASSQESGGILGNTEAFF
CDR3nt: TGCGCCAGCAGCCAAGAATCTGGGGGAATCCTTGGGAACACTGAAGCTTTCTTT

j_gene: TRBJ2-7
v_gene: TRBV6-1
d_gene: TRBD2
abundance: .
CDR3aa: CASTTTSVPYEQYF
CDR3nt: TGTGCCAGCACCACGACTAGCGTTCCCTACGAGCAGTACTTC

j_gene: TRBJ1-2
v_gene: TRBV27
d_gene: .
abundance: many
CDR3aa: CASSFKGSSYGYTF
CDR3nt: TGTGCCAGCAGTTTCAAGGGTTCGAGCTATGGCTACACCTTC

j_gene: TRBJ2-1
v_gene: TRBV7-9
d_gene: .
abundance: once
CDR3aa: CASSFTRGQFF
CDR3nt: TGTGCCAGCAGCTTTACCCGGGGACAGTTCTTC

j_gene: TRBJ2-7
v_gene: TRBV28
d_gene: TRBD2
abundance: many
CDR3aa: CASSPSGGREQYF
CDR3nt: TGTGCCAGCAGTCCCTCGGGGGGGCGGGAGCAGTACTTC

j_gene: TRBJ2-2
v_gene: TRBV4-1
d_gene: .
abundance: .
CDR3aa: CASSQDVLSNTGELFF
CDR3nt: TGCGCCAGCAGCCAAGACGTACTGTCGAACACCGGGGAGCTGTTTTTT

j_gene: TRBJ2-7
v_gene: TRBV28
d_gene: TRBD1
abundance: many
CDR3aa: CASSSIRGQLYEQYF
CDR3nt: TGTGCCAGCAGTTCGATCAGGGGGCAACTTTACGAGCAGTACTTC

j_gene: TRBJ1-4
v_gene: TRBV12-3/TRBV12-4
d_gene: TRBD1
abundance: many
CDR3aa: CASSSGQGLSEKLFF
CDR3nt: TGTGCCAGCAGCTCGGGACAGGGCCTGAGTGAAAAACTGTTTTTT

j_gene: TRBJ2-2
v_gene: TRBV7-2
d_gene: TRBD1
abundance: .
CDR3aa: CASRPFGTGNTGELFF
CDR3nt: TGTGCCAGCAGACCCTTTGGGACAGGGAACACCGGGGAGCTGTTTTTT

j_gene: TRBJ1-2
v_gene: TRBV6-1
d_gene: .
abundance: many
CDR3aa: CASSEALPGPTNYGYTF
CDR3nt: TGTGCCAGCAGTGAAGCGCTACCGGGACCGACTAACTATGGCTACACCTTC

j_gene: TRBJ2-2
v_gene: TRBV5-5
d_gene: TRBD1
abundance: .
CDR3aa: CASSPWTGLTGELFF
CDR3nt: TGTGCCAGCAGCCCGTGGACAGGCCTCACCGGGGAGCTGTTTTTT

j_gene: TRBJ2-7
v_gene: TRBV4-1
d_gene: .
abundance: .
CDR3aa: CASSPPRAGNEQYF
CDR3nt: TGCGCCAGCAGCCCCCCGCGAGCTGGAAACGAGCAGTACTTC

j_gene: TRBJ1-2
v_gene: TRBV20-1
d_gene: .
abundance: few
CDR3aa: CSASSPGVYGYTF
CDR3nt: TGCAGTGCTAGCTCCCCCGGGGTCTATGGCTACACCTTC

j_gene: TRBJ1-6
v_gene: TRBV12-3/TRBV12-4
d_gene: .
abundance: many
CDR3aa: CASRGGQLNSPLHF
CDR3nt: TGTGCCAGCAGAGGCGGGCAGCTCAATTCACCCCTCCACTTT

j_gene: TRBJ2-5
v_gene: TRBV2
d_gene: .
abundance: many
CDR3aa: CASSPGEMETQYF
CDR3nt: TGTGCCAGCAGTCCGGGGGAGATGGAGACCCAGTACTTC

j_gene: TRBJ1-4
v_gene: TRBV27
d_gene: TRBD1
abundance: few
CDR3aa: CASRKLDRPDEKLFF
CDR3nt: TGTGCCAGCAGAAAACTGGACAGGCCGGACGAAAAACTGTTTTTT

j_gene: TRBJ2-7
v_gene: TRBV2
d_gene: .
abundance: .
CDR3aa: CASNERHLEEQYF
CDR3nt: TGTGCCAGCAATGAAAGACACCTCGAGGAGCAGTACTTC

j_gene: TRBJ1-1
v_gene: TRBV9
d_gene: .
abundance: few
CDR3aa: CASSPLARENTEAFF
CDR3nt: TGTGCCAGCAGCCCCCTCGCCAGGGAGAACACTGAAGCTTTCTTT

j_gene: TRBJ2-7
v_gene: TRBV6-5
d_gene: .
abundance: .
CDR3aa: CASSFWDLDEQYF
CDR3nt: TGTGCCAGCAGTTTTTGGGACTTGGACGAGCAGTACTTC

j_gene: TRBJ2-7
v_gene: TRBV4-1
d_gene: .
abundance: .
CDR3aa: CASSSSDSYEQYF
CDR3nt: TGCGCCAGCAGCTCCAGCGACAGCTACGAGCAGTACTTC

j_gene: TRBJ2-7
v_gene: TRBV4-1
d_gene: TRBD1
abundance: few
CDR3aa: CASSQEQGTGSYEQYF
CDR3nt: TGCGCCAGCAGCCAAGAACAGGGGACCGGCTCCTACGAGCAGTACTTC

j_gene: TRBJ2-1
v_gene: TRBV28
d_gene: TRBD1
abundance: many
CDR3aa: CASSETGGNEQFF
CDR3nt: TGTGCCAGCAGTGAGACAGGGGGCAATGAGCAGTTCTTC

j_gene: TRBJ1-6
v_gene: TRBV7-8
d_gene: TRBD1
abundance: few
CDR3aa: CASSPITRGRTDSPLHF
CDR3nt: TGTGCCAGCTCCCCAATTACTAGGGGGCGAACTGATTCACCCCTCCACTTT

j_gene: TRBJ2-3
v_gene: TRBV27
d_gene: .
abundance: .
CDR3aa: CASSNLLGESTDTQYF
CDR3nt: TGTGCCAGCAGCAACCTTTTGGGGGAAAGCACAGATACGCAGTATTTT

j_gene: TRBJ1-2
v_gene: TRBV7-8
d_gene: TRBD1
abundance: .
CDR3aa: CASSPRTGARGYTF
CDR3nt: TGTGCCAGCAGCCCAAGGACAGGGGCGAGGGGCTACACCTTC

j_gene: TRBJ2-5
v_gene: TRBV4-1
d_gene: .
abundance: .
CDR3aa: CASSAVRNQETQYF
CDR3nt: TGCGCCAGCAGCGCCGTGAGGAACCAAGAGACCCAGTACTTC

j_gene: TRBJ2-1
v_gene: TRBV6-2/TRBV6-3
d_gene: .
abundance: few
CDR3aa: CASGISYNEQFF
CDR3nt: TGTGCCAGCGGCATCTCCTACAATGAGCAGTTCTTC

j_gene: TRBJ1-3
v_gene: TRBV6-1
d_gene: .
abundance: few
CDR3aa: CASFQSSGNTIYF
CDR3nt: TGTGCCTCGTTCCAAAGCTCTGGAAACACCATATATTTT

j_gene: TRBJ2-4
v_gene: TRBV2
d_gene: .
abundance: .
CDR3aa: CTSSRGLNIQYF
CDR3nt: TGTACCAGCAGCCGGGGGCTAAACATTCAGTACTTC

j_gene: TRBJ2-5
v_gene: TRBV4-1
d_gene: .
abundance: few
CDR3aa: CASSHQTSPQYF
CDR3nt: TGCGCCAGCAGCCACCAGACCAGTCCTCAGTACTTC

j_gene: TRBJ1-1
v_gene: TRBV6-1
d_gene: TRBD1
abundance: many
CDR3aa: CASTINRGIAEAFF
CDR3nt: TGTGCCAGCACAATAAACAGGGGGATTGCTGAAGCTTTCTTT

j_gene: TRBJ1-4
v_gene: TRBV4-3
d_gene: TRBD1
abundance: few
CDR3aa: CASSQDPGQGAGGGEKLFF
CDR3nt: TGCGCCAGCAGCCAAGACCCGGGACAGGGAGCTGGAGGTGGTGAAAAACTGTTTTTT

j_gene: TRBJ2-5
v_gene: TRBV28
d_gene: .
abundance: many
CDR3aa: CASSRQEEETQYF
CDR3nt: TGTGCCAGCAGTAGACAGGAGGAAGAGACCCAGTACTTC

j_gene: TRBJ2-7
v_gene: TRBV5-1
d_gene: .
abundance: .
CDR3aa: CASSSPTETNEQYF
CDR3nt: TGCGCCAGCAGCTCGCCGACAGAAACGAACGAGCAGTACTTC

j_gene: TRBJ1-2
v_gene: TRBV29-1
d_gene: .
abundance: many
CDR3aa: CSVRSGSGGYTF
CDR3nt: TGCAGCGTTCGGTCGGGGTCTGGAGGCTACACCTTC

j_gene: TRBJ1-2
v_gene: TRBV19
d_gene: TRBD1
abundance: few
CDR3aa: CASRSDRAEGYGYTF
CDR3nt: TGTGCCAGTAGATCGGACAGGGCGGAGGGCTATGGCTACACCTTC

j_gene: TRBJ2-1
v_gene: TRBV4-1
d_gene: .
abundance: few
CDR3aa: CASSQAPSNDEQFF
CDR3nt: TGCGCCAGCAGCCAGGCCCCTAGCAACGATGAGCAGTTCTTC

j_gene: TRBJ2-6
v_gene: TRBV28
d_gene: .
abundance: .
CDR3aa: CASNGGSSGANVLTF
CDR3nt: TGTGCCAGCAACGGGGGCAGCTCTGGGGCCAACGTCCTGACTTTC

j_gene: TRBJ2-5
v_gene: TRBV7-2
d_gene: .
abundance: many
CDR3aa: CASRKVAREETQYF
CDR3nt: TGTGCCAGCAGGAAGGTTGCCCGGGAAGAGACCCAGTACTTC

j_gene: TRBJ2-5
v_gene: TRBV12-3/TRBV12-4
d_gene: .
abundance: many
CDR3aa: CASSFPSQTQYF
CDR3nt: TGTGCCAGCAGTTTCCCGAGTCAGACCCAGTACTTC

j_gene: TRBJ2-7
v_gene: TRBV4-1
d_gene: TRBD1
abundance: few
CDR3aa: CASSQVTGTDPYEQYF
CDR3nt: TGCGCCAGCAGCCAAGTAACCGGGACAGACCCCTACGAGCAGTACTTC